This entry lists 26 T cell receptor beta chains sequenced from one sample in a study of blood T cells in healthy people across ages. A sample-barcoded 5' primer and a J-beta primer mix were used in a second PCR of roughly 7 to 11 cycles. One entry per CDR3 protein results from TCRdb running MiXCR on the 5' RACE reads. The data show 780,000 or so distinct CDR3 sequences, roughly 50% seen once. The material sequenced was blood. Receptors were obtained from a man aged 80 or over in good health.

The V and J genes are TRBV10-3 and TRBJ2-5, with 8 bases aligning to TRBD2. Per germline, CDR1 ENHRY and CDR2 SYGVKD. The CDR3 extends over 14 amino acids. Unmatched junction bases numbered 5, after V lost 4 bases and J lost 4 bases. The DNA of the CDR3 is TGTGCCATCAGTGCCACGGGGGGGGCAGAGACCCAGTACTTC. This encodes CAISATGGAETQYF.

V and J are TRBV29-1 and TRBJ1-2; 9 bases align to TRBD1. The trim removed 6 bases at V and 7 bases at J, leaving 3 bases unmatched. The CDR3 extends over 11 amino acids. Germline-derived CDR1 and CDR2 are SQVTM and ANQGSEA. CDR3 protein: CSVGQGSGYTF. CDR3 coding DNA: TGCAGCGTGGGACAGGGTAGTGGCTACACCTTC.

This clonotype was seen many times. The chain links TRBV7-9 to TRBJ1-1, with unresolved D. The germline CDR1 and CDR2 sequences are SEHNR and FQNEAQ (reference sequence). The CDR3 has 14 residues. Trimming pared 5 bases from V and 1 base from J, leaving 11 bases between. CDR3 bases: TGTGCCAGCAGCCGAGACTGGAAGAACACTGAAGCTTTCTTT. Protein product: CASSRDWKNTEAFF.

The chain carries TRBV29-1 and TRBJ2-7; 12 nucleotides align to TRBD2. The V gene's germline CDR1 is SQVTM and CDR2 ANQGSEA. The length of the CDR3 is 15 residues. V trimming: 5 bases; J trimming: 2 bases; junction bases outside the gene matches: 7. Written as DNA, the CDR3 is TGCAGCGTTTCTGGACTAGCGGGGACTACCTACGAGCAGTACTTC. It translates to CSVSGLAGTTYEQYF.

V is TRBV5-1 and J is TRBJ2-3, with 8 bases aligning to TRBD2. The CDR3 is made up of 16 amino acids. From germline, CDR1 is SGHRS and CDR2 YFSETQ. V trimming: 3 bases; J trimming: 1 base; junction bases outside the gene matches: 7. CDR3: CASSSRGGSGTDTQYF. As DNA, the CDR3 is TGCGCCAGCAGCTCCCGGGGGGGTAGTGGCACAGATACGCAGTATTTT.

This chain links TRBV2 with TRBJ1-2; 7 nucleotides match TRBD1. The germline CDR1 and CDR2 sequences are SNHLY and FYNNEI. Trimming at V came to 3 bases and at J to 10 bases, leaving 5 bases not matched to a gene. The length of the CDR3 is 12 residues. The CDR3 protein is CASSDFDRDYTF. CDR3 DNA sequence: TGTGCCAGCAGTGATTTTGACAGGGACTACACCTTC.

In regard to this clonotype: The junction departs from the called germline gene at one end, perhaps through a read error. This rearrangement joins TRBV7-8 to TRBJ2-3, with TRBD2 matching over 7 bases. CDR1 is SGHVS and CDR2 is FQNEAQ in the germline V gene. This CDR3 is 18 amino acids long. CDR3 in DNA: TGTGCCAGCAGCCTAGCTTGGGGGGGTAGCGGGTCGCACAGATACGCGTATTTT. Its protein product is CASSLAWGGSGSHRYAYF.

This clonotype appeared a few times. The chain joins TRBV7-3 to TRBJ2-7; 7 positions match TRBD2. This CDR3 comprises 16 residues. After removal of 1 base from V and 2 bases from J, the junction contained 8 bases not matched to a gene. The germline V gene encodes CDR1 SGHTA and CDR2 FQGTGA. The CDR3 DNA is TGTGCCAGCAGCTTAAAAGCAGGGCTAGCGGCCTACGAGCAGTACTTC. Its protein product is CASSLKAGLAAYEQYF.

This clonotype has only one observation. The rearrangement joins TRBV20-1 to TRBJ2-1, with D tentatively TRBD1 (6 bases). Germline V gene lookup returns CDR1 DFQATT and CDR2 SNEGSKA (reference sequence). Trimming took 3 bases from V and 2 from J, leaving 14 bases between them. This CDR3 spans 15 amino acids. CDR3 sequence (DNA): TGCAGTGCTAGCCGGACAGACTCCCCCTACAATGAGCAGTTCTTC. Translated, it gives CSASRTDSPYNEQFF.

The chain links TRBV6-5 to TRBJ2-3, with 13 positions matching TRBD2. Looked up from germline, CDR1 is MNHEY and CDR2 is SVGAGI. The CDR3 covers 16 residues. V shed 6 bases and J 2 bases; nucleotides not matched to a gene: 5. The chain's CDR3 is CASRPGLAGLTDTQYF. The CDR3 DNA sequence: TGTGCCAGCAGGCCGGGACTAGCGGGACTCACAGATACGCAGTATTTT.

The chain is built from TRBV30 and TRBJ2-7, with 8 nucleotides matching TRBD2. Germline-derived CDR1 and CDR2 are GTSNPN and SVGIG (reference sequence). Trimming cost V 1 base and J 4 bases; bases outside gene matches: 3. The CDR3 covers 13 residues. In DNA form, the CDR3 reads TGTGCCTGGAGTGACGGGGGGGTATACGAGCAGTACTTC. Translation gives CAWSDGGVYEQYF.

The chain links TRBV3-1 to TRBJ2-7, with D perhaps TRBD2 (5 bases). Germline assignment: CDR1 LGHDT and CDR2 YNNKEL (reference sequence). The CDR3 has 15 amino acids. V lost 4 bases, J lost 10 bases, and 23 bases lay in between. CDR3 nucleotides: TGTGCCAGCAGCCCCAGCGAGGGCTTAGGGCGAACCCAGTACTTC. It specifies CASSPSEGLGRTQYF.

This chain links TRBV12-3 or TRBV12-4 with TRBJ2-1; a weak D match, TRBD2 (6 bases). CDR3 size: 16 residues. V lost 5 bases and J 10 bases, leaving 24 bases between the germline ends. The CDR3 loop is CASSARRDSGQPEQFF. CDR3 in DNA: TGTGCCAGCAGTGCAAGGAGGGATAGCGGCCAGCCAGAGCAGTTCTTC.

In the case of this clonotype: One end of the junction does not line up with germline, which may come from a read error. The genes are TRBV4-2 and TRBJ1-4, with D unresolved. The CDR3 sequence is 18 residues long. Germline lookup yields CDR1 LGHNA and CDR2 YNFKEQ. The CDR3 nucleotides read TGTGCCAGCAGCCAAGATCCAATCCCGGCAGGAGTAAATGAAAAACTGCTTTTT. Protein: CASSQDPIPAGVNEKLLF.

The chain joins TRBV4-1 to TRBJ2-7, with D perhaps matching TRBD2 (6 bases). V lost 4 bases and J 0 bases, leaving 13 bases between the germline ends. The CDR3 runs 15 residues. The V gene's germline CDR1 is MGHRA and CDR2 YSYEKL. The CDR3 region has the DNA TGCGCCAGCAGCCCCTATCGGGGGTCCTCCTACGAGCAGTACTTC. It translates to CASSPYRGSSYEQYF.

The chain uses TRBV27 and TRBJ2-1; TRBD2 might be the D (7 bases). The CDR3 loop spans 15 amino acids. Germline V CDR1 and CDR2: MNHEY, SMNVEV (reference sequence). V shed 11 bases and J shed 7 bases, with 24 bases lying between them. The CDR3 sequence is CASREGGGMWNEQFF. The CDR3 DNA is TGTGCCTCACGAGAAGGCGGGGGCATGTGGAATGAGCAGTTCTTC.

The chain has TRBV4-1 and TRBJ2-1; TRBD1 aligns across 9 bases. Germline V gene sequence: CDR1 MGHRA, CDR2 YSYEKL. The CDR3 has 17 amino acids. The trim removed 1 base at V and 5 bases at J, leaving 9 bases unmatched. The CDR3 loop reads CASSQGFGQGLDNEQFF. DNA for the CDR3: TGCGCCAGCAGCCAAGGTTTTGGACAGGGGCTGGACAATGAGCAGTTCTTC.

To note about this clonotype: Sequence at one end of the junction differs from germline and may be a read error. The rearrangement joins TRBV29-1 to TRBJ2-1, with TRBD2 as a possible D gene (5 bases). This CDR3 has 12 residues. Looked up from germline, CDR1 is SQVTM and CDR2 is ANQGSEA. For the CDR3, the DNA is TGTAGCGTTGAGGGCCGGATCTATGAGCAGTTCTTC. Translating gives CSVEGRIYEQFF.

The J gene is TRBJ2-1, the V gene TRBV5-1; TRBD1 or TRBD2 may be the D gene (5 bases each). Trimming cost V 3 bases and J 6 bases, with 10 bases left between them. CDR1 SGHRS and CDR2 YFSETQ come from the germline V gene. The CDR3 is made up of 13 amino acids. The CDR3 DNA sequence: TGCGCCAGCAGCTCCGGGACGTCCAATGAGCAGTTCTTC. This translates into CASSSGTSNEQFF.

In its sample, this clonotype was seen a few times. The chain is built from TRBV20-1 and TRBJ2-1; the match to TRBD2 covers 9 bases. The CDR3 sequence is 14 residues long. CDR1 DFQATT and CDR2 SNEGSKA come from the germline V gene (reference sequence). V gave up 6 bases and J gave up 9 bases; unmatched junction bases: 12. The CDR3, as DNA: TGCAGTGCCTCAATGGCGGGAGGGCCTAGTGAGCAGTTCTTC. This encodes CSASMAGGPSEQFF.

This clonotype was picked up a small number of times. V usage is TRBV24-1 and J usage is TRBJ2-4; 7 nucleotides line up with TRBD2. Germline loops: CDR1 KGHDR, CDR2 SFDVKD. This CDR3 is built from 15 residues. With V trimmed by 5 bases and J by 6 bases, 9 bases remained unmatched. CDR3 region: CATSGSGPGGNIQYF. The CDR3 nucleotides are TGTGCCACCAGTGGTAGCGGGCCGGGCGGAAACATTCAGTACTTC.

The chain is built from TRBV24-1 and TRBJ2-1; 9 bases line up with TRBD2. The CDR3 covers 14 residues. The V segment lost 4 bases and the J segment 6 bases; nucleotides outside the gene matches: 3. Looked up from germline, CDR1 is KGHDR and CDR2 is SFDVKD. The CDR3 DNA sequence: TGTGCCACCAGTGAAGCGGGAGGCCCCAATGAGCAGTTCTTC. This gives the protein CATSEAGGPNEQFF.

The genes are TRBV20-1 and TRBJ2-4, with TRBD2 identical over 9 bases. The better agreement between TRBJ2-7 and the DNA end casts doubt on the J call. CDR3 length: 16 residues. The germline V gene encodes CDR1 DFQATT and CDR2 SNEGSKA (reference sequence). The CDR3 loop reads CSARILGREGPYEQYF. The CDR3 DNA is TGCAGTGCTAGAATCCTTGGGCGGGAGGGCCCCTACGAGCAGTACTTC.

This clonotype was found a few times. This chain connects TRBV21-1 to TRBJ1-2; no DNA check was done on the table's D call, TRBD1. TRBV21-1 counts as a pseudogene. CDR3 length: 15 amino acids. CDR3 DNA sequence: TGTGCCAGCAGGGGGGCGGGAGACAGGGTCTATGGCTACACCTTC. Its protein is CASRGAGDRVYGYTF.

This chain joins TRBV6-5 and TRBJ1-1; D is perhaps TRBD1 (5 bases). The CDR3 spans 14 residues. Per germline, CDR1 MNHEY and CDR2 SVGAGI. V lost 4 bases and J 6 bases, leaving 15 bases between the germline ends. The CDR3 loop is CASSSNLGGPEAFF. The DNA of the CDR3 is TGTGCCAGCAGTTCGAATTTGGGGGGACCTGAAGCTTTCTTT.

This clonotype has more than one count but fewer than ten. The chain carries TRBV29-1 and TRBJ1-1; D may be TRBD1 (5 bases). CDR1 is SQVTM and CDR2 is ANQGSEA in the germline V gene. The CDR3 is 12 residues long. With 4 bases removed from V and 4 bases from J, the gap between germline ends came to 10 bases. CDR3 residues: CSVGVGGTEAFF. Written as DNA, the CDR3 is TGCAGCGTTGGAGTGGGGGGCACTGAAGCTTTCTTT.